The sample holds many counts of the clone carrying this T cell receptor beta chain. MiXCR, applied by TCRdb to the 5' RACE reads, yields one record per CDR3 protein. The sample has about 120,000 distinct CDR3 sequences, approximately 13% seen once; the top ten hold 3%. The data were obtained in a study of CD8 T cells in ankylosing spondylitis. The V gene's germline CDR1 is ENHRY and CDR2 SYGVKD. The CDR3 loop spans 11 amino acids. The V and J ends lost 10 bases and 6 bases respectively, with 12 bases between them. The source material was blood, either unsorted or a sorted T cell fraction (not recorded which). The gene calls are TRBV10-3 and TRBJ1-2; maybe TRBD1 (5 bases). This TCR came from a female donor with ankylosing spondylitis or in good health (not recorded which). The CDR3 loop is CATTQGDGYTF. CDR3 nucleotides: TGTGCCACTACCCAGGGTGATGGCTACACCTTC.